The rows below give T cell receptor beta chains drawn from one sample of a study of T cell responses to AZD1222 COVID-19 vaccine. TCRdb's table, derived via immunoSEQ multiplex PCR, lists solely in-frame clones and lacks some. The table lists 60,000 to 85,000 clones, more than 75% of them singletons. Sample: peripheral blood, taken 28 days after the second dose of the MenACWY control vaccine. The receptors were gathered from an adult who received the MenACWY meningococcal vaccine as a control. Both conserved end residues are part of each CDR3. The D gene is left open where the match is weak. Clone size appears in some rows only: once, few, many, or a class for an expanded clone.

abundance | j_gene | v_gene | d_gene | CDR3nt | CDR3aa
. | TRBJ1-3 | TRBV5-1 | . | TGCGCCAACAGCTTGGGGGGAACGGCTGGAAACACCATATATTTT | CANSLGGTAGNTIYF
. | TRBJ1-5 | TRBV5-1 | . | TGCGCCAGCAGCCTCGCAGGGTATCAGCCCCAGCATTTT | CASSLAGYQPQHF
. | TRBJ2-5 | TRBV5-4 | TRBD1 | TGTGCCAGCAGCTTACAGGGGGATCAGACCCAGTACTTC | CASSLQGDQTQYF
. | TRBJ1-2 | TRBV29-1 | . | TGCAGCGTTGAGAGGGGCGGGCTTGGCTACACCTTC | CSVERGGLGYTF
. | TRBJ2-7 | TRBV15 | TRBD1 | TGTGCCACCAGCAGATCCCGGGACAGGGGCTACGAGCAGTACTTC | CATSRSRDRGYEQYF
. | TRBJ1-6 | TRBV2 | . | TGTGCCAGCATTAGGGAAGGACAGAATAATTCACCCCTCCACTTT | CASIREGQNNSPLHF
. | TRBJ1-4 | TRBV27 | TRBD1 | TGTGCCAGCAGTTACCGCCGAGGGACAGGGGATGAAAAACTGTTTTTT | CASSYRRGTGDEKLFF
. | TRBJ2-6 | TRBV19 | . | TGTGCCAGTAGTACAGTCTCTGGGGCCAACGTCCTGACTTTC | CASSTVSGANVLTF
. | TRBJ2-7 | TRBV3-1/TRBV3-2 | TRBD2 | TGTGCCAGCAGCCAAGAGAACCTAGCGGGGGGCTTTTACTCCTACGAGCAGTACTTC | CASSQENLAGGFYSYEQYF
. | TRBJ1-1 | TRBV18 | . | TGTGCCAGCTCACCAGGACCGAACACTGAAGCTTTCTTT | CASSPGPNTEAFF
. | TRBJ1-4 | TRBV3-1/TRBV3-2 | . | TGTGCCAGCAGCCGTGGAGTTGAAAAACTGTTTTTT | CASSRGVEKLFF
. | TRBJ2-3 | TRBV9 | . | TGTGCCAGCAGCGTAGTAGGAGCGGGGACAGCGGATACGCAGTATTTT | CASSVVGAGTADTQYF
. | TRBJ2-7 | TRBV9 | TRBD2 | TGTGCCAGCAGCGTATTTAGCGGGGGGGAGTACGAGCAGTACTTC | CASSVFSGGEYEQYF
. | TRBJ2-7 | TRBV10-1 | TRBD1 | TGCGCCAGCAGTCCCACCGGGACAGGGATCTACGAGCAGTACTTC | CASSPTGTGIYEQYF
. | TRBJ2-2 | TRBV5-6 | TRBD1 | TGTGCCAGCAGCCCGACGTCGGGACAGGGGGCGGCCGGGGAGCTGTTTTTT | CASSPTSGQGAAGELFF
. | TRBJ1-6 | TRBV6-4 | . | TGTGCCAGCAGTCAACAGGATGGAGGTTCACCCCTCCACTTT | CASSQQDGGSPLHF
. | TRBJ1-4 | TRBV5-1 | . | TGCGCCAGCAGCTTGGCCCTAGGACGGGATGAAAAACTGTTTTTT | CASSLALGRDEKLFF
. | TRBJ2-5 | TRBV19 | . | TGTGCCAGTAGTAGGGGGAGTGGAGGGAAAGAGACCCAGTACTTC | CASSRGSGGKETQYF
. | TRBJ2-7 | TRBV7-9 | . | TGTGCCAGCAGCCCTTCCTACGAGCAGTACTTC | CASSPSYEQYF
. | TRBJ1-4 | TRBV5-4 | . | TGTGCCAGCAGCTTGGCGGTCGGGGTGGGTGAAAAACTGTTTTTT | CASSLAVGVGEKLFF
. | TRBJ2-1 | TRBV6-2/TRBV6-3 | . | TGTGCCAGCAGCCGCTTCGGGGACAATGAGCAGTTCTTC | CASSRFGDNEQFF
. | TRBJ2-7 | TRBV28 | TRBD1 | TGTGCCAGTAGGACAGGACCGACCTACGAGCAGTACTTC | CASRTGPTYEQYF
. | TRBJ2-7 | TRBV28 | . | TGTGCCAGCAGTTTCCCGGGCAACTACGAGCAGTACTTC | CASSFPGNYEQYF
. | TRBJ2-1 | TRBV24-1 | . | TGTGCCACCAGTGACGCCGGGCCACCCGATTACGAGCAGTTCTTC | CATSDAGPPDYEQFF
. | TRBJ2-5 | TRBV4-3 | TRBD2 | TGCGCCAGCAGCCAAGGGCTAGCGGGGGGGCAAGAGACCCAGTACTTC | CASSQGLAGGQETQYF
. | TRBJ1-5 | TRBV4-1 | . | TGCGCCAGCAGCCAAGCATCGGCGGGACCAAGAGATCAGCCCCAGCATTTT | CASSQASAGPRDQPQHF
. | TRBJ2-7 | TRBV28 | . | TGTGCCAGCAGTGGAAACTACGAGCAGTACTTC | CASSGNYEQYF
. | TRBJ1-4 | TRBV27 | . | TGTGCCAGCAGTTTTGGGGGGTTTGCCGAAAAACTGTTTTTT | CASSFGGFAEKLFF
. | TRBJ1-4 | TRBV6-5 | . | TGTGCCAGCAGGCGCGGGGGAACTAATGAAAAACTGTTTTTT | CASRRGGTNEKLFF
medium-sized | TRBJ2-7 | TRBV6-2/TRBV6-3 | . | TGTGCCAGCAGTTACTCGGTACAGGGCTACGAGCAGTACTTC | CASSYSVQGYEQYF
. | TRBJ1-3 | TRBV28 | . | TGTGCCAGCAGTCCCGGCGGGGCGGGAAACACCATATATTTT | CASSPGGAGNTIYF
once | TRBJ1-2 | TRBV5-4 | . | TGTGCCAGCAGTTTGGGTGGGGGCAGCTTTTATGGCTACACCTTC | CASSLGGGSFYGYTF
. | TRBJ1-1 | TRBV7-9 | . | TGTGCCAGCAGCCCCGGGGGGGGGTCGTTTTTTGCTGAAGCTTTCTTT | CASSPGGGSFFAEAFF
once | TRBJ2-2 | TRBV9 | . | TGTGCCAGCACCCGGGGGTTTGGGAACACCGGGGAGCTGTTTTTT | CASTRGFGNTGELFF
. | TRBJ1-6 | TRBV19 | . | TGTGCCAGTAGTCAACTTCAGGGGCGGTCACCCCTCCACTTT | CASSQLQGRSPLHF
. | TRBJ2-7 | TRBV6-5 | . | TGTGCCAGCAGTTACTCTCAGGACAGACTTGGCGAGCAGTACTTC | CASSYSQDRLGEQYF
few | TRBJ2-5 | TRBV9 | . | TGTGCCAGCAGCGAAAACTGGGAGACCCAGTACTTC | CASSENWETQYF
. | TRBJ1-5 | TRBV6-1 | . | TGTGCCAGCAGTGACCCGGGACCTCAGCCCCAGCATTTT | CASSDPGPQPQHF
. | TRBJ2-2 | TRBV24-1 | . | TGTGCCACCAGTGATTCGCCAGGACAGCCGAACACCGGGGAGCTGTTTTTT | CATSDSPGQPNTGELFF
. | TRBJ2-1 | TRBV18 | TRBD2 | TGTGCCAGCTCAAGTACTAGCGGGAGTAACAATGAGCAGTTCTTC | CASSSTSGSNNEQFF
. | TRBJ2-2 | TRBV5-1 | . | TGCGCCAGCAGCTTGGAAGGGGCCGGGGAGCTGTTTTTT | CASSLEGAGELFF
. | TRBJ2-1 | TRBV9 | TRBD2 | TGTGCCAGCAGTGGACTAGCGGGAGGGTGGTATGAGCAGTTCTTC | CASSGLAGGWYEQFF
. | TRBJ1-2 | TRBV27 | . | TGTGCCAGCAGTCCAGGGACCCTCTATGGCTACACCTTC | CASSPGTLYGYTF
. | TRBJ2-3 | TRBV3-1/TRBV3-2 | TRBD2 | TGTGCCAGCAGCCTCTCAGCGGGAGCCGCAGATACGCAGTATTTT | CASSLSAGAADTQYF
. | TRBJ1-1 | TRBV19 | . | TGTGCCAGTAAAGTTCTGGCGACGGGGGCCACTGAAGCTTTCTTT | CASKVLATGATEAFF
. | TRBJ1-2 | TRBV6-5 | . | TGTGCCAGCAGCCTGCCGGGCGGCTACACCTTC | CASSLPGGYTF
. | TRBJ1-4 | TRBV4-3 | . | TGCGCCAGCAGCCCCGGGGTAGGGGCGAATGAAAAACTGTTTTTT | CASSPGVGANEKLFF
once | TRBJ2-1 | TRBV28 | TRBD2 | TGTGCCAGCAGGATAGCGGGAGTGGGCACCTACAATGAGCAGTTCTTC | CASRIAGVGTYNEQFF
. | TRBJ2-3 | TRBV5-6 | . | TGTGCCAGCAGCCCGGCGGGTAGGGCGGCAGATACGCAGTATTTT | CASSPAGRAADTQYF
. | TRBJ1-4 | TRBV18 | . | TGTGCCAGCTCACCAGCGACAGCAACTAATGAAAAACTGTTTTTT | CASSPATATNEKLFF
. | TRBJ2-7 | TRBV6-5 | TRBD1 | TGTGCCAGCAGTTATGGACAGGGACGCGAGCAGTACTTC | CASSYGQGREQYF
. | TRBJ2-3 | TRBV5-1 | TRBD2 | TGCGCCAGCAGCGGGGGACTAGCGGTTAGCACAGATACGCAGTATTTT | CASSGGLAVSTDTQYF
. | TRBJ2-5 | TRBV15 | . | TGTGCCACCAGCAGAGGACATAGCCAAGAGACCCAGTACTTC | CATSRGHSQETQYF
. | TRBJ1-1 | TRBV12-3/TRBV12-4 | . | TGTGCCAGCAGTCCAATAGCAGGGCGAGGCGCTTTCTTT | CASSPIAGRGAFF
. | TRBJ1-5 | TRBV19 | . | TGTGCCAGTAGTATAGAAGTCCACAATCAGCCCCAGCATTTT | CASSIEVHNQPQHF
. | TRBJ2-5 | TRBV29-1 | . | TGCAGCGTACAACGGGGGGCCATACAAGAGACCCAGTACTTC | CSVQRGAIQETQYF
. | TRBJ2-5 | TRBV2 | . | TGTGCCAGCAGTGATCGGGCGGGCAAGGGCACAGAGACCCAGTACTTC | CASSDRAGKGTETQYF
few | TRBJ1-3 | TRBV5-1 | TRBD1 | TGCGCCAGCAGCTTGGAAGGGGGACAGGGGCCGAAAGACACCATATATTTT | CASSLEGGQGPKDTIYF
. | TRBJ2-3 | TRBV7-2 | . | TGTGCCAGCAGCTTACGTAGTACAATCGATACGCAGTATTTT | CASSLRSTIDTQYF